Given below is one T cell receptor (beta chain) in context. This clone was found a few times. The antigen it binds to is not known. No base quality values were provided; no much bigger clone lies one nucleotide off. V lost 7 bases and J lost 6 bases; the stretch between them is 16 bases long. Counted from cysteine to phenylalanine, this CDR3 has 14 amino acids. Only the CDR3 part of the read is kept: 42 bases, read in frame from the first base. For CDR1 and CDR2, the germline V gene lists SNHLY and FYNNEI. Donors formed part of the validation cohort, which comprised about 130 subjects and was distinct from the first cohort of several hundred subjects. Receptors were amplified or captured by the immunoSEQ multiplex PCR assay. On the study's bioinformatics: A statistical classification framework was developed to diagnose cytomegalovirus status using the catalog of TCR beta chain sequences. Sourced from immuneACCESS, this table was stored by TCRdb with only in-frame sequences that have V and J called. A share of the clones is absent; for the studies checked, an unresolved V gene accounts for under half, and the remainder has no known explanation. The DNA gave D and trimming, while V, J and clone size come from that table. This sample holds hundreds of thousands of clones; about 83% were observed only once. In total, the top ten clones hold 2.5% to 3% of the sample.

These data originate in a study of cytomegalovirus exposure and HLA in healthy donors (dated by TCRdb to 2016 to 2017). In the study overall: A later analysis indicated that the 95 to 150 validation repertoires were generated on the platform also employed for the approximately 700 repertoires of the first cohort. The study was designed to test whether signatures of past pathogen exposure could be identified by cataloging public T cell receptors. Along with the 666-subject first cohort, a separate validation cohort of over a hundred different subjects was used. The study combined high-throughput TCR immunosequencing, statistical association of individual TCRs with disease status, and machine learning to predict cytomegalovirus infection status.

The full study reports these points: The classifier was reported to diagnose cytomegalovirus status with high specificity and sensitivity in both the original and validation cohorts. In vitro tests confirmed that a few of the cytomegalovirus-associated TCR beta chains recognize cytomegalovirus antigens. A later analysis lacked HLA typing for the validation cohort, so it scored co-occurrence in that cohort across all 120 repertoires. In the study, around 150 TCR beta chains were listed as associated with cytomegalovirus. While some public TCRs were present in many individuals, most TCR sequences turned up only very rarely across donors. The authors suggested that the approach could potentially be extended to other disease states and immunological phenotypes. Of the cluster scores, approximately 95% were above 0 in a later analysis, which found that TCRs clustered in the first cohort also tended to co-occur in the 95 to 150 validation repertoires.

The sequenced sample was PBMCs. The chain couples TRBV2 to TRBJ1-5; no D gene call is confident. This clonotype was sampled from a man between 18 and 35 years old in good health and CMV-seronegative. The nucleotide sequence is TGTGCCAGCAATACTGAAACCGGGATTCAGCCCCAGCATTTT. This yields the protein CASNTETGIQPQHF.